These 13 T cell receptor beta chains share one sample of origin, sequenced in a study of CD8 T cells in Susac syndrome. With random hexamers, reverse transcription was performed on about 0.45 to 1 ug of RNA. One entry per CDR3 protein, called by TCRdb with MiXCR from the immunoSEQ multiplex PCR reads. The sample comprises some 150,000 distinct CDR3 sequences, 85% to 95% of which are singletons, and approximately 0.25% rests with the top ten. Specimen: CD8+ T cells from PBMCs. The receptors here all came from a human donor in good health.

J is TRBJ2-7 and V is TRBV27, with D perhaps being TRBD1 or TRBD2 (6 bases each). The CDR3 loop spans 15 amino acids. The germline V and J ends were trimmed by 6 bases and 5 bases, with 20 bases remaining between them. Per germline, CDR1 MNHEY and CDR2 SMNVEV (reference sequence). The CDR3 bases are TGTGCCAGCAGCCACAGCGGTCCGGGGGCGGACGAGCAGTACTTC. Its translation: CASSHSGPGADEQYF.

The rearrangement joins TRBV5-4 to TRBJ1-1; D gene ambiguous. CDR1 is SGHNT, CDR2 YYREEE, per germline (reference sequence). The CDR3 has 13 amino acids. V was pared by 4 bases and J by 0 bases, with 7 bases between. DNA of the CDR3: TGTGCCAGCAGCGCAATTATGAACACTGAAGCTTTCTTT. It encodes CASSAIMNTEAFF.

V is TRBV12-3 or TRBV12-4 and J is TRBJ2-1; D is unclear. V was shortened by 8 bases and J by 2 bases, with 7 bases between the two germline ends. CDR3 size: 12 residues. The CDR3, as DNA: TGTGCCAGCCGTCCGGCCTACAATGAGCAGTTCTTC. This translates into CASRPAYNEQFF.

The chain joins TRBV20-1 to TRBJ2-1; TRBD2 matches at 9 bases. Germline values: CDR1 DFQATT, CDR2 SNEGSKA (reference sequence). V was clipped by 6 bases and J by 7 bases; unmatched bases: 13. The CDR3 consists of 15 residues. The CDR3 sequence: CSADPGTSRGNEQFF. The CDR3 coding sequence is TGCAGTGCGGACCCCGGGACTAGCCGAGGGAATGAGCAGTTCTTC.

This clonotype was recorded only once. This sequence joins TRBV4-3 and TRBJ2-3; possibly TRBD1 for D (5 bases). Trimming shortened V by 0 bases and J by 3 bases, and 10 bases separated the two germline ends. This CDR3 spans 15 amino acids. Germline assignment: CDR1 LGHNA and CDR2 YSLEER. CDR3 region: CASSQDRHRTDTQYF. The CDR3 DNA follows: TGCGCCAGCAGCCAAGATCGCCACAGGACAGATACGCAGTATTTT.

V is TRBV12-3 or TRBV12-4 and J is TRBJ2-5; D is possibly TRBD2 (6 bases). This CDR3 spans 11 amino acids. V lost 7 bases and J lost 7, with 10 bases in between. CDR3 in DNA: TGTGCCAGCAACCTGGGGGGGACCCAGTACTTC. Its protein is CASNLGGTQYF.

The chain employs TRBV27 and TRBJ2-1; D tentatively reads TRBD1 or TRBD2 (5 bases each). V lost 2 bases and J 4 bases, leaving 12 bases between the germline ends. The CDR3 contains 15 residues. In germline, CDR1 is MNHEY, CDR2 SMNVEV (reference sequence). The CDR3 region is CASSLGSGGYNEQFF. DNA of the CDR3: TGTGCCAGCAGTTTAGGTTCTGGGGGTTACAATGAGCAGTTCTTC.

This clonotype was recorded only once. This chain joins TRBV9 and TRBJ2-7, with TRBD1 matching over 7 bases. The junction had 9 bases not matched to a gene; V was cut back by 3 bases and J by 3 bases. Germline values: CDR1 SGDLS, CDR2 YYNGEE. The CDR3 is made up of 15 amino acids. CDR3 loop: CASSASGTDHYEQYF. DNA for the CDR3: TGTGCCAGCAGCGCGTCCGGGACAGACCACTACGAGCAGTACTTC.

The chain joins TRBV13 to TRBJ1-2, with D uncertain. This CDR3 region has 13 residues. V shed 3 bases and J shed 6 bases, with 11 bases lying between them. Germline loops: CDR1 PRHDT, CDR2 FYEKMQ (reference sequence). The CDR3 loop is CASSLKGGHGYTF. The CDR3 DNA follows: TGTGCCAGCAGCTTGAAGGGTGGCCATGGCTACACCTTC.

J is TRBJ1-3 and V is TRBV29-1, with D unclear. The CDR3 runs 13 residues. V gave up 7 bases and J gave up 2 bases, with 12 bases separating them. Germline V gene sequence: CDR1 SQVTM, CDR2 ANQGSEA. The CDR3 coding sequence is TGCAGCGGGATGTACGGGGCTGGAAACACCATATATTTT. It translates to CSGMYGAGNTIYF.

The rearrangement uses TRBV12-3 or TRBV12-4 and TRBJ2-5; 9 bases fit TRBD2. The CDR3 contains 17 residues. Trimming removed 5 bases from V and 4 bases from J; junction bases left unmatched: 14. This CDR3 is CASSLKTGREGRETQYF. The CDR3 bases are TGTGCCAGCAGTCTAAAAACCGGGCGGGAGGGCCGAGAGACCCAGTACTTC.

V gene TRBV6-2 or TRBV6-3 combines with J gene TRBJ1-1; D gene uncertain. In germline, CDR1 is MNHEY, CDR2 SVGEGT. Trimming took off 6 bases at V and 0 bases at J, with 14 bases between the two ends. The CDR3 is 15 amino acids. The CDR3 sequence is CASSGPPPMNTEAFF. In DNA form, the CDR3 reads TGTGCCAGCAGCGGACCGCCCCCAATGAACACTGAAGCTTTCTTT.

This clonotype showed up just once. The rearrangement uses TRBV7-9 and TRBJ2-7, with TRBD2 matching over 13 bases. V lost 4 bases and J lost 6; bases outside the gene matches: 6. This CDR3 spans 15 amino acids. CDR1 and CDR2 (germline): SEHNR, FQNEAQ (reference sequence). Here the CDR3 reads CASSSRLAGGLEQYF. The CDR3 DNA follows: TGTGCCAGCAGCTCCAGACTAGCGGGAGGACTCGAGCAGTACTTC.